A selection of T cell receptor beta chains follows, all from one sample in a study of blood T cell repertoires in COVID-19. Assay used: immunoSEQ multiplex PCR; TCRdb lists only in-frame clones, some missing. Of 150,000 to 200,000 clones listed, approximately 90% are singletons. Sequencing was done on a sample of peripheral blood. The receptors derive from a man younger than 35 with acute or convalescent COVID-19. Each CDR3 is given without its conserved first and last residue. D genes are given only for firm matches. The size entry is marked missing in some rows and otherwise reads once, few, many or a size class.

v_call,d_call,clone_size,cdr3_aa
TRBV3-1/TRBV3-2,.,.,ASSPQTGFHLYGYT
TRBV27,.,.,ASSLSGGQHNQPQH
TRBV3-1/TRBV3-2,TRBD1,.,ASSLRQGATNTEAF
TRBV18,.,.,ASSPPRNEQF
TRBV7-9,.,.,ASSPSAGVKGSPLH
TRBV6-6,.,.,AHQGGGYNEQF
TRBV30,TRBD1,.,AWSGGQVNYGYT
TRBV9,.,.,ASSVAGYRNEQF
TRBV5-8,.,.,ASSAQGPSSYEQY
TRBV20-1,TRBD2,.,SASPLLAGTSYEQY
TRBV18,TRBD1,.,ASSGRTGGRNTDTQY
TRBV4-2,.,.,ASTAANYGYT
TRBV27,.,.,ASKPGYSDYGYT
TRBV27,TRBD1,few,ASSSWDRASRYEQY
TRBV7-2,TRBD2,.,ASSFGLVNNEQF
TRBV18,TRBD2,.,ASSAFPQTSGYNEQF
TRBV6-5,TRBD1,.,ASSYADGTGVGYT
TRBV6-4,.,.,ASTSSHNYGYT
TRBV12-5,.,.,ASGLAYNEQF
TRBV2,TRBD1,.,ASGTTGGLDGYT
TRBV24-1,.,.,ATSIIRQSPYEQY
TRBV2,TRBD1,.,ASSEEARDRGQAF
TRBV5-5,.,.,ASTGDSYEQY
TRBV7-2,.,.,ASSLDGSLSEQY
TRBV7-9,.,.,ASSLDSYLNTEAF
TRBV2,.,.,ASSGGGTRYGYT
TRBV27,TRBD2,.,ASNLPGGTQY
TRBV19,TRBD2,.,ASSIFHRGGGATDTQY
TRBV19,.,.,ASSPLGLLGPNYGYT
TRBV23-1,.,.,ASSQSSQGDSYEQY
TRBV4-1,.,.,ASSQDWTDRGYT
TRBV7-9,.,.,ASSSFNTEAF
TRBV7-2,TRBD1,.,ASTRQGAIRGNSPLH
TRBV4-2,TRBD2,.,ASSQELAGTGELF
TRBV6-5,TRBD1,.,ASSPGTGLYEQY
TRBV2,.,.,ASSELGSEGDIQDSNQPQH
TRBV6-5,TRBD1,once,ASSGTGTYGYT
TRBV10-3,TRBD1,.,AISGGTASGANVLT
TRBV11-3,TRBD1,.,ASSWFDGGNRGDQPQH
TRBV11-2,.,.,ASSPSGGTEAF
TRBV6-1,.,.,ASSDRVNTEAF
TRBV19,TRBD1,.,ASSYDRGYGYT
TRBV6-6,.,.,ASSYGGGEDQPQH
TRBV24-1,.,.,ATSDGEVSGANVLT
TRBV18,.,once,ASSPREGGNTEAF
TRBV19,TRBD1,.,ASSIGDRGPDEKLF
TRBV6-5,.,.,ASSYGGPSRDEQY
TRBV12-5,TRBD1,.,ASGCSGTGH
TRBV2,.,.,ASQKDRGGDTQY
TRBV5-1,TRBD1,.,ASSPGQGEVDEQF
TRBV5-1,.,.,ASSLGSGGDGGELF
TRBV28,.,.,ASRPQVTNYGYT
TRBV21-1,.,.,ATLLNEQF